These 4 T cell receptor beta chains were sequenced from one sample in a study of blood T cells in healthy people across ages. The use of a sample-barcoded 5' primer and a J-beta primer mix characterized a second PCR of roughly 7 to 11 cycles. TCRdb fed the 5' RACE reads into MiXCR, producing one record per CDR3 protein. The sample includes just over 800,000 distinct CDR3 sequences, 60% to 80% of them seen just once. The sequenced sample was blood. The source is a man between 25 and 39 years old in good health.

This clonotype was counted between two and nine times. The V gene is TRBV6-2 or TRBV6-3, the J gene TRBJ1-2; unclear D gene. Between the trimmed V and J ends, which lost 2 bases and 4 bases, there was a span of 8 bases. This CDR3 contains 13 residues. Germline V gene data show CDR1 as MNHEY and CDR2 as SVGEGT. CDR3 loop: CASSYGGTYGYTF. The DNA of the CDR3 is TGTGCCAGCAGTTACGGCGGAACCTATGGCTACACCTTC.

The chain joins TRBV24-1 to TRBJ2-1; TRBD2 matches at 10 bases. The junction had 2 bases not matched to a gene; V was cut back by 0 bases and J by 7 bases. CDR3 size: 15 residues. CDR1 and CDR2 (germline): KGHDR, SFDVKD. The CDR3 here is CATSDLRGLANEQFF. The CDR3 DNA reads TGTGCCACCAGTGATTTGAGGGGACTAGCGAATGAGCAGTTCTTC.

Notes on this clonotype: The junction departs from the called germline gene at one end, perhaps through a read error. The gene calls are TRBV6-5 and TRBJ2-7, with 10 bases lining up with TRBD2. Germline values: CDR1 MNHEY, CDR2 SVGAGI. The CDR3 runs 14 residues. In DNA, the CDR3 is TGTGCCAGCAGGCGGACTAGCGGCTCCGACGAGCAGTACTTC. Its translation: CASRRTSGSDEQYF.

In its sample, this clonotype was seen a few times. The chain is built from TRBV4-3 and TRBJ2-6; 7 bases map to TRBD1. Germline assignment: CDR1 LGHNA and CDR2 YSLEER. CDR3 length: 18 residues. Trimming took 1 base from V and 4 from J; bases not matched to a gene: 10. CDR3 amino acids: CASSQAPTTGLGANVLTF. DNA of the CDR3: TGCGCCAGCAGCCAAGCCCCCACGACAGGGTTGGGGGCCAACGTCCTGACTTTC.